The 12 T cell receptor beta chains below all came from one sample that was sequenced in a study of blood T cell repertoires in COVID-19. Repertoires were generated with immunoSEQ multiplex PCR, while TCRdb's copy carries only in-frame clones and drops some. The sample yields about 200,000 clones, roughly 80% seen once. Source material: peripheral blood. Receptors were obtained from a man over 45 who had recovered from COVID-19.

This sequence joins TRBV27 and TRBJ1-1; the D gene is possibly TRBD1 (5 bases). Deletions cut 5 bases from V and 1 base from J, with 17 bases between. Germline CDR1 reads MNHEY; CDR2 reads SMNVEV (reference sequence). This CDR3 region has 16 residues. The CDR3 region is CASSIRVNSPNTEAFF. The CDR3 region has the DNA TGTGCCAGCAGTATCAGGGTAAATTCCCCGAACACTGAAGCTTTCTTT.

This clone has just one count. The chain combines TRBV10-3 with TRBJ2-5; 10 bases fit TRBD1. The V gene's germline CDR1 is ENHRY and CDR2 SYGVKD. The ends lost 5 bases at V and 5 bases at J; junction bases unmatched: 8. This CDR3 is 15 amino acids long. In DNA form, the CDR3 reads TGTGCCATCAGTCCCGGGACAGGGGTTCTCGAGACCCAGTACTTC. Residues: CAISPGTGVLETQYF.

The V and J genes are TRBV7-3 and TRBJ2-7; TRBD1 matches at 9 bases. The length of the CDR3 is 14 residues. Per germline, CDR1 SGHTA and CDR2 FQGTGA. With V trimmed by 5 bases and J by 6 bases, 8 bases remained unmatched. For the CDR3, the DNA is TGTGCCAGCAGCCTCTTACAGGGGGCAGGCGAGCAGTACTTC. Translated, it gives CASSLLQGAGEQYF.

This clone occurred a few times. The V gene is TRBV7-2, the J gene TRBJ1-5; maybe TRBD1 (5 bases). The V gene's germline CDR1 is SGHTA and CDR2 FQGNSA. V was shortened by 4 bases and J by 7 bases, with 11 bases between the two germline ends. The CDR3 has 13 amino acids. Here the CDR3 reads CASSSRVLQPQHF. CDR3 DNA: TGTGCCAGCAGCTCCAGGGTTTTGCAGCCCCAGCATTTT.

The CDR3 loop is CATHYNEQFF. CDR3 DNA sequence: TGTGCCACCCACTACAATGAGCAGTTCTTC. The chain links TRBV28 to TRBJ2-1; D remains ambiguous. CDR3 length: 10 amino acids. CDR1 is MDHEN, CDR2 SYDVKM, per germline. Trimming stripped 10 bases from V and 3 bases from J, with 4 bases between.

The chain links TRBV5-4 to TRBJ2-5, with 7 bases that match TRBD2. Trimming took 4 bases from V and 1 from J; bases not matched to a gene: 10. The germline V gene has CDR1 SGHNT and CDR2 YYREEE (reference sequence). The CDR3 extends over 16 amino acids. CDR3 nucleotides: TGTGCCAGCAGCCCAACCTCACTAGCGACCCAAGAGACCCAGTACTTC. Its translation is CASSPTSLATQETQYF.

This chain links TRBV30 with TRBJ2-7; D gene unclear. The CDR3 runs 11 residues. Trimming cost V 1 base and J 3 bases, with 4 bases left between them. Germline V gene data show CDR1 as GTSNPN and CDR2 as SVGIG (reference sequence). CDR3 amino acids: CAWSAGYEQYF. CDR3 sequence (DNA): TGTGCCTGGAGTGCCGGCTACGAGCAGTACTTC.

The rearrangement joins TRBV4-3 to TRBJ1-4; 10 positions match TRBD1. The CDR3 is made up of 15 amino acids. With 4 bases clipped from V and 5 bases from J, the junction kept 4 bases outside the gene matches. Germline V CDR1 and CDR2: LGHNA, YSLEER. The CDR3 DNA is TGCGCCAGCAGCCGAGGGACAGGGGCCAATGAAAAACTGTTTTTT. Translating it yields CASSRGTGANEKLFF.

The chain links TRBV19 to TRBJ1-1; D unresolved. The CDR3 runs 13 residues. Between the trimmed V and J ends, which lost 7 bases and 3 bases, there was a span of 12 bases. Germline CDR1 is LNHDA and CDR2 is SQIVND (reference sequence). The CDR3 DNA is TGTGCCAGTAAGTACAGAAACTACACTGAAGCTTTCTTT. Protein: CASKYRNYTEAFF.

The rearrangement joins TRBV4-2 to TRBJ2-5, with 12 positions matching TRBD2. The CDR3 has 19 residues. Germline assignment: CDR1 LGHNA and CDR2 YNFKEQ. J gave up 4 bases and V 1 base, and 13 bases lay outside the gene matches. The CDR3 nucleotides read TGTGCCAGCAGCCAAGTTTCCGCGGCTAGCGGGAGGGCCCGAGAGACCCAGTACTTC. Encoded protein: CASSQVSAASGRARETQYF.

V gene TRBV6-5 combines with J gene TRBJ2-7, with 10 bases that match TRBD1. Germline CDR1 is MNHEY and CDR2 is SVGAGI. CDR3 length: 14 residues. The V gene end was trimmed by 5 bases and the J gene end by 5 bases; junction bases not matched to a gene: 6. The CDR3 DNA follows: TGTGCCAGCAGTCGGGGACAGGGGATCGACGAGCAGTACTTC. Translation: CASSRGQGIDEQYF.

This clone was seen a single time. The J gene is TRBJ1-2, the V gene TRBV6-5; 9 bases align to TRBD1. CDR3 length: 14 residues. With V trimmed by 6 bases and J by 3 bases, 5 bases remained unmatched. The germline CDR1 and CDR2 sequences are MNHEY and SVGAGI. CDR3 DNA: TGTGCCAGCAGGCCCCGACAGGGGGACTATGGCTACACCTTC. This translates into CASRPRQGDYGYTF.